These T cell receptor beta chains were read from a single sample in a study of response to subunit inactivated influenza vaccine. Via MiXCR, TCRdb re-called the RT-PCR reads, giving one row per CDR3 protein. The sample lists about 570,000 distinct CDR3 sequences, around 11% occurring once. Source: PBMCs from blood, taken on the day of vaccination. The receptors come from a man between 50 and 59 years old who received an inactivated influenza vaccine. The CDR3 runs from the conserved cysteine through the conserved F or W. A D gene is named only where the DNA matches it firmly. Clone size, where shown, is once, few, many, or a class for clones that have expanded.

>few|TRBJ2-7|.|TRBV5-1
CASSVRGDEQYF
TGCGCCAGCAGCGTCAGGGGTGACGAGCAGTACTTC
>.|TRBJ2-5|TRBD2|TRBV3-1
CASSPRGRRTSGVQETQYF
TGTGCCAGCAGCCCAAGGGGCCGAAGGACTAGCGGAGTTCAAGAGACCCAGTACTTC
>.|TRBJ2-3|TRBD2|TRBV20-1
CSAIYRGGTDTQYF
TGCAGTGCTATCTACCGGGGGGGCACAGATACGCAGTATTTT
>.|TRBJ1-2|.|TRBV5-1
CASRDQANYGYTF
TGCGCCAGCAGAGACCAAGCGAACTATGGCTACACCTTC
>.|TRBJ2-4|.|TRBV27
CASSFTGENIQYF
TGTGCCAGCAGTTTTACCGGGGAAAACATTCAGTACTTC
>.|TRBJ1-2|.|TRBV5-1
CASSPTTGSYGYTF
TGCGCCAGCAGCCCTACTACAGGGAGCTATGGCTACACCTTC
>many|TRBJ2-7|TRBD1|TRBV3-1
CASSSGTGFYEQYF
TGTGCCAGCAGTTCCGGGACAGGGTTCTACGAGCAGTACTTC
>few|TRBJ2-3|TRBD1|TRBV20-1
CSASRGLTQADTQYF
TGCAGTGCTAGCAGGGGGCTAACCCAAGCAGATACGCAGTATTTT
>.|TRBJ2-2|.|TRBV5-1
CASSFGGSTGELFF
TGCGCCAGCAGCTTCGGAGGAAGCACCGGGGAGCTGTTTTTT
>many|TRBJ2-7|.|TRBV5-1
CASSPSWGAGREQYF
TGCGCCAGCAGCCCCTCTTGGGGGGCAGGACGCGAGCAGTACTTC
>few|TRBJ2-6|.|TRBV30
CASRGAGANVLTF
TGTGCCTCTCGAGGGGCCGGGGCCAACGTCCTGACTTTC
>few|TRBJ2-2|.|TRBV7-9
CASRSGTLTGELFF
TGTGCCAGCAGGTCCGGGACACTCACCGGGGAGCTGTTTTTT
>many|TRBJ2-5|TRBD2|TRBV15
CATSDPGTSGTGGETQYF
TGTGCCACCAGTGACCCCGGGACTAGCGGGACCGGCGGGGAGACCCAGTACTTC
>many|TRBJ2-3|.|TRBV12-3/TRBV12-4
CASSSSEIATDTQYF
TGTGCCAGCAGTTCCAGCGAGATCGCTACAGATACGCAGTATTTT
>few|TRBJ2-7|TRBD1|TRBV7-2
CASSGNRGDEQYF
TGTGCCAGCAGCGGAAACAGGGGGGACGAGCAGTACTTC
>.|TRBJ2-3|TRBD2|TRBV6-2/TRBV6-3
CASTLRLAGGLPRDTQYF
TGTGCCAGCACCCTCCGACTAGCGGGGGGCCTTCCGCGGGATACGCAGTATTTT
>.|TRBJ2-7|.|TRBV20-1
CSAQGYPYEQYF
TGCAGTGCCCAGGGGTACCCCTACGAGCAGTACTTC
>many|TRBJ2-1|.|TRBV12-3/TRBV12-4
CASRASDNEQFF
TGTGCCAGCAGGGCATCTGACAATGAGCAGTTCTTC
>.|TRBJ2-4|.|TRBV28
CASSSTGKGRAKNIQYF
TGTGCCAGCAGTTCGACCGGAAAAGGCCGAGCCAAAAACATTCAGTACTTC
>few|TRBJ1-5|TRBD1|TRBV20-1
CSATGGINQPQHF
TGCAGTGCTACAGGGGGCATAAATCAGCCCCAGCATTTT
>few|TRBJ2-4|TRBD1|TRBV4-1
CASSQDLDRGFENIQYF
TGCGCCAGCAGCCAAGATCTTGACAGGGGGTTCGAAAACATTCAGTACTTC
>.|TRBJ1-2|.|TRBV6-5
CASRTPYGYTF
TGTGCCAGCCGGACCCCCTATGGCTACACCTTC
>few|TRBJ2-1|.|TRBV10-3
CAIGGDATSYNEQFF
TGTGCCATCGGGGGAGACGCAACCTCCTACAATGAGCAGTTCTTC
>.|TRBJ2-7|TRBD1|TRBV5-1
CASSWTGGGPYEQYF
TGCGCCAGCAGCTGGACAGGGGGTGGGCCCTACGAGCAGTACTTC
>many|TRBJ1-4|TRBD1|TRBV29-1
CSGQGLNEKLFF
TGCAGCGGACAGGGACTAAATGAAAAACTGTTTTTT
>.|TRBJ1-2|.|TRBV6-1
CASSEQGSSYGYTF
TGTGCCAGCAGTGAACAGGGGAGTTCCTATGGCTACACCTTC
>.|TRBJ1-6|.|TRBV7-2
CASSLELSGRNSPLHF
TGTGCCAGCAGCTTAGAGTTGTCAGGGCGTAATTCACCCCTCCACTTT
>.|TRBJ2-5|TRBD1|TRBV5-1
CASSLGPGQGGETQYF
TGCGCCAGCAGCTTAGGACCGGGACAGGGAGGAGAGACCCAGTACTTC
>few|TRBJ1-1|TRBD1|TRBV29-1
CSVQGEGNTEAFF
TGCAGCGTTCAGGGGGAAGGGAACACTGAAGCTTTCTTT
>.|TRBJ2-3|TRBD1|TRBV29-1
CSGTQGSDTQYF
TGCAGCGGAACACAGGGGTCAGATACGCAGTATTTT
>few|TRBJ1-5|.|TRBV27
CASSFNLGNQPQHF
TGTGCCAGCAGTTTTAATCTCGGGAATCAGCCCCAGCATTTT
>.|TRBJ1-1|.|TRBV7-2
CASGFSNTEAFF
TGTGCCTCGGGGTTTTCGAACACTGAAGCTTTCTTT
>.|TRBJ2-1|TRBD2|TRBV18
CASSPGLVNNEQFF
TGTGCCAGCTCGCCGGGACTAGTGAACAATGAGCAGTTCTTC
>many|TRBJ2-7|.|TRBV4-3
CASSQVSGRGGIYEQYF
TGCGCCAGCAGCCAAGTTTCAGGCAGGGGAGGGATCTACGAGCAGTACTTC
>few|TRBJ2-1|.|TRBV30
CAWSIYNEQFF
TGTGCCTGGAGTATCTACAATGAGCAGTTCTTC
>few|TRBJ1-1|.|TRBV7-2
CASRLDITEAFF
TGTGCCAGCAGACTCGACATCACTGAAGCTTTCTTT
>many|TRBJ1-1|.|TRBV20-1
CSARSDRNTEAFF
TGCAGTGCTAGAAGTGACAGGAACACTGAAGCTTTCTTT
>few|TRBJ2-7|.|TRBV6-5
CASSYQWSSYEQYF
TGTGCCAGCAGTTATCAGTGGAGCTCCTACGAGCAGTACTTC
>few|TRBJ2-1|.|TRBV21-1
CASSGRGTSGTNEQFF
TGTGCCAGCAGCGGACGAGGGACTAGCGGAACCAATGAGCAGTTCTTC
>many|TRBJ1-1|.|TRBV27
CASSLNGPTNTEAFF
TGTGCCAGCAGTTTAAACGGCCCGACGAACACTGAAGCTTTCTTT
>.|TRBJ2-3|.|TRBV7-3
CASSLRPRGRRAPDTQYF
TGTGCCAGCAGCCTACGCCCGAGGGGCCGCAGGGCACCCGATACGCAGTATTTT
>many|TRBJ2-3|TRBD1|TRBV6-2/TRBV6-3
CASSYRGRDRSTDTQYF
TGTGCCAGCAGTTACCGCGGCCGGGACAGGAGCACAGATACGCAGTATTTT
>few|TRBJ1-5|.|TRBV2
CATRQSGGDQPQHF
TGTGCCACCAGACAGTCGGGAGGTGATCAGCCCCAGCATTTT
>.|TRBJ1-1|TRBD1|TRBV6-1
CASKGQAATEAFF
TGTGCCAGCAAAGGACAGGCTGCCACTGAAGCTTTCTTT
>once|TRBJ2-7|.|TRBV28
CASRRGPAEQYF
TGTGCCAGCCGCCGGGGGCCGGCCGAGCAGTACTTC
>.|TRBJ2-3|TRBD2|TRBV6-5
CASSHQRGSTDTQYF
TGTGCCAGCAGTCACCAGCGGGGGAGCACAGATACGCAGTATTTT
>few|TRBJ2-6|.|TRBV27
CASSFFSLSGANVLTF
TGTGCCAGCAGTTTTTTTTCACTCTCTGGGGCCAACGTCCTGACTTTC
>.|TRBJ2-5|.|TRBV15
CATSRGAGRVETQYF
TGTGCCACCAGCAGAGGTGCGGGAAGGGTGGAGACCCAGTACTTC
>.|TRBJ2-3|.|TRBV12-3/TRBV12-4
CASSLAQQTDTQYF
TGTGCCAGCAGTTTAGCACAGCAGACAGATACGCAGTATTTT
>.|TRBJ2-3|.|TRBV18
CASSPPARASTDTQYF
TGTGCCAGCTCACCACCGGCGCGGGCCTCCACAGATACGCAGTATTTT
>few|TRBJ2-1|.|TRBV20-1
CSARGTGAYYNEQFF
TGCAGTGCTAGAGGTACGGGGGCCTACTACAATGAGCAGTTCTTC
>few|TRBJ2-1|TRBD2|TRBV20-1
CSARGGDEQFF
TGCAGTGCTAGGGGGGGGGATGAGCAGTTCTTC
>few|TRBJ2-7|.|TRBV7-2
CASSLRSPLYEQYF
TGTGCCAGCAGCTTGAGGTCCCCTCTCTACGAGCAGTACTTC
>few|TRBJ2-7|.|TRBV4-2
CASSYSGRDSYEQYF
TGTGCCAGCAGCTACTCGGGGCGGGATTCCTACGAGCAGTACTTC
>.|TRBJ2-2|.|TRBV19
CASTILGLNTGELFF
TGTGCCAGTACCATCCTGGGGCTTAACACCGGGGAGCTGTTTTTT